This passage covers 32 T cell receptor beta chains from one sample sequenced in a study of blood T cell repertoires in COVID-19. Using immunoSEQ multiplex PCR, the repertoire was profiled, and TCRdb retains in-frame clones only, with some absent. The sample consists of 120,000 or so clones, 87% of them appearing once. Sample: peripheral blood. Receptors originate from a human donor in a cohort sampled during active COVID-19.

The chain carries TRBV7-9 and TRBJ1-1, with D possibly being TRBD1 (5 bases). From germline, CDR1 is SEHNR and CDR2 FQNEAQ (reference sequence). The CDR3 extends over 15 amino acids. V gave up 5 bases and J gave up 2 bases, with 15 bases separating them. The CDR3 spells CASSPPGGENTEAFF. The CDR3 DNA follows: TGTGCCAGCAGCCCCCCCGGGGGAGAAAACACTGAAGCTTTCTTT.

Of note for this clone: A junction boundary mismatches the germline segment, possibly from a read error. V usage is TRBV27 and J usage is TRBJ2-2, with 15 bases fitting TRBD2. CDR1 and CDR2 from the germline V gene are MNHEY and SMNVEV (reference sequence). This CDR3 has 17 amino acids. CDR3 in amino acids: CASSPGLAGGNAGELFF. DNA for the CDR3: TGTGCCAGCAGTCCAGGACTAGCGGGAGGGAACGCCGGGGAGCTGTTTTTT.

In this sample, this clone turned up once. This chain connects TRBV28 to TRBJ2-3; 7 bases line up with TRBD2. CDR1 is MDHEN, CDR2 SYDVKM, per germline. With V trimmed by 3 bases and J by 1 base, 1 base remained unmatched. This CDR3 spans 14 amino acids. CDR3 protein: CASSFAGGTDTQYF. The CDR3 DNA sequence: TGTGCCAGCAGTTTTGCGGGGGGCACAGATACGCAGTATTTT.

The chain uses TRBV5-6 and TRBJ1-6, with TRBD1 matching over 10 bases. V shed 4 bases and J 7 bases; nucleotides not matched to a gene: 8. CDR3 length equals 16 residues. Germline V gene sequence: CDR1 SGHDT, CDR2 YYEEEE. The CDR3 DNA reads TGTGCCAGCAGCCCGCAGACAGGGGGCGCCAATTCACCCCTCCACTTT. Its protein is CASSPQTGGANSPLHF.

The chain is built from TRBV5-1 and TRBJ2-3; D is perhaps TRBD1 (5 bases). V lost 4 bases and J 0 bases, leaving 15 bases between the germline ends. The CDR3 has 16 amino acids. Germline loops: CDR1 SGHRS, CDR2 YFSETQ. The CDR3 nucleotides read TGCGCCAGCAGCACCCGACAGACTGCTAGCACAGATACGCAGTATTTT. Its translation: CASSTRQTASTDTQYF.

The chain employs TRBV7-2 and TRBJ1-3; TRBD1 matches at 10 bases. The CDR3 has 16 residues. The junction had 2 bases not matched to a gene; V was cut back by 3 bases and J by 0 bases. CDR1 is SGHTA, CDR2 FQGNSA, per germline. In DNA form, the CDR3 reads TGTGCCAGCAGCTTGGGACAGGGGATCTCTGGAAACACCATATATTTT. Amino acids: CASSLGQGISGNTIYF.

This chain joins TRBV10-3 and TRBJ2-5; tentative D call: TRBD1 (5 bases). The CDR3 contains 13 residues. V was pared by 4 bases and J by 5 bases, with 11 bases between. The germline CDR1 and CDR2 sequences are ENHRY and SYGVKD. The CDR3 sequence: CAISGGGQETQYF. In DNA form, the CDR3 reads TGTGCCATCAGTGGGGGCGGCCAGGAGACCCAGTACTTC.

This clone was detected only a few times. The V call is TRBV5-6, the J call TRBJ1-1; D not resolved. Trimming stripped 5 bases from V and 8 bases from J, with 16 bases between. There are 13 residues in the CDR3. Germline V gene lookup returns CDR1 SGHDT and CDR2 YYEEEE. The chain's CDR3 is CASRSWARREAFF. CDR3 coding DNA: TGTGCCAGCAGAAGTTGGGCCCGGAGGGAAGCTTTCTTT.

The chain links TRBV6-5 to TRBJ1-2; TRBD1 agrees at 8 bases. Germline V gives CDR1 MNHEY, CDR2 SVGAGI. Trimming took 3 bases from V and 5 from J; bases not matched to a gene: 8. The CDR3 is made up of 15 amino acids. As DNA, the CDR3 is TGTGCCAGCAGTTATTCCGACAGGGGTGGGTATGGCTACACCTTC. Translated, it gives CASSYSDRGGYGYTF.

There are a few counts of this clone. The V gene is TRBV10-3, the J gene TRBJ2-2; maybe TRBD2 (5 bases). V lost 2 bases and J lost 3, with 10 bases in between. CDR1 ENHRY and CDR2 SYGVKD come from the germline V gene. This CDR3 region has 15 residues. The CDR3 DNA reads TGTGCCATCAGTGAGACTAGTGCCGACACCGGGGAGCTGTTTTTT. This encodes CAISETSADTGELFF.

A few counts support this clone. The chain carries TRBV7-8 and TRBJ1-3; D is possibly TRBD1 (5 bases). This CDR3 has 15 residues. Per the germline V gene, CDR1 is SGHVS and CDR2 is FQNEAQ. V was clipped by 4 bases and J by 2 bases, with 12 bases between them. The CDR3 bases are TGTGCCAGCAGCTCCGGTCGGGGGGCTGGAAACACCATATATTTT. It is translated as CASSSGRGAGNTIYF.

V usage is TRBV5-5 and J usage is TRBJ2-6; maybe TRBD1 (5 bases). Looked up from germline, CDR1 is SGHKS and CDR2 is YYEKEE (reference sequence). The V gene lost 5 bases and the J gene lost 4 bases, with 13 bases spanning the gap. The CDR3 is 15 amino acids. The CDR3 bases are TGTGCCAGCAGGGAAACAGGCTCCGGGGCCAACGTCCTGACTTTC. This sequence encodes CASRETGSGANVLTF.

The chain joins TRBV6-5 to TRBJ2-7, with D tentatively TRBD1 (5 bases). From germline, CDR1 is MNHEY and CDR2 SVGAGI. V shed 2 bases and J shed 0 bases, with 8 bases lying between them. The length of the CDR3 is 14 residues. CDR3 DNA: TGTGCCAGCAGTTACCGACAGACCTCCTACGAGCAGTACTTC. Amino acids: CASSYRQTSYEQYF.

The CDR3: CASSVDIHGNTIYF. CDR3 sequence (DNA): TGTGCCAGCAGCGTCGACATTCATGGAAACACCATATATTTT. This chain uses TRBV9 with TRBJ1-3; no definite D call. The CDR3 is 14 amino acids. Germline CDR1 reads SGDLS; CDR2 reads YYNGEE. Trimming pared 2 bases from V and 3 bases from J, leaving 9 bases between.

This chain uses TRBV3-1 (or the pseudogene TRBV3-2) with TRBJ1-1; possible D gene TRBD1, 6 bases. From germline, CDR1 is LGHDT and CDR2 YNNKEL (reference sequence). The CDR3 is 17 residues long. V gave up 1 base and J gave up 0 bases, with 15 bases separating them. The chain's CDR3 is CASSQVSGGGMNTEAFF. The CDR3, as DNA: TGTGCCAGCAGCCAAGTTTCTGGGGGCGGCATGAACACTGAAGCTTTCTTT.

This clone was detected ten times or more. The chain employs TRBV6-5 and TRBJ1-6, with D unclear. Germline V CDR1 and CDR2: MNHEY, SVGAGI. The CDR3 is made up of 15 amino acids. Trimming left V 6 bases short and J 7 bases short, with 16 bases between. The DNA for the CDR3 is TGTGCCAGCAGCATGCCCGGGGTGGCGAATTCACCCCTCCACTTT. Protein product: CASSMPGVANSPLHF.

The chain couples TRBV6-2 or TRBV6-3 to TRBJ1-6; D remains ambiguous. This CDR3 is 12 amino acids long. Germline CDR1 MNHEY, CDR2 SVGEGT. The germline V and J ends were trimmed by 0 bases and 17 bases, with 11 bases remaining between them. CDR3 sequence: CASSYSGSGFHF. CDR3 DNA sequence: TGTGCCAGCAGTTACTCCGGGAGCGGCTTCCACTTT.

This chain uses TRBV10-2 with TRBJ1-2; 7 positions agree with TRBD1. CDR1 is WSHSY and CDR2 is SAAADI in the germline V gene. The CDR3 spans 16 residues. Trimming cost V 3 bases and J 5 bases; bases outside gene matches: 12. The CDR3 spells CASSDLLPGQRYGYTF. The CDR3, as DNA: TGCGCCAGCAGTGACCTATTACCGGGACAGAGATATGGCTACACCTTC.

The chain combines TRBV6-4 with TRBJ2-3; D is possibly TRBD2 (7 bases). Germline V gene data show CDR1 as MRHNA and CDR2 as SNTAGT. The CDR3 loop spans 15 amino acids. V was cut by 0 bases and J by 2 bases, with 9 bases left in between. The CDR3 region has the DNA TGTGCCAGCAGTGACTCCGGGGGGCCCACAGATACGCAGTATTTT. It specifies CASSDSGGPTDTQYF.

V and J are TRBV6-5 and TRBJ2-1; TRBD2 agrees at 8 bases. Trimming removed 2 bases from V and 4 bases from J; junction bases left unmatched: 1. This CDR3 region has 14 residues. Germline V gene data show CDR1 as MNHEY and CDR2 as SVGAGI. CDR3 bases: TGTGCCAGCAGTTACAGCGGGGGTTACAATGAGCAGTTCTTC. The encoded protein is CASSYSGGYNEQFF.

V gene TRBV18 combines with J gene TRBJ1-2; 7 positions agree with TRBD1. Trimming at V came to 0 bases and at J to 8 bases, leaving 6 bases not matched to a gene. Germline lookup yields CDR1 KGHSH and CDR2 LQKENI. The CDR3 covers 14 residues. CDR3 protein: CASSPPRQGSGYTF. For the CDR3, the DNA is TGTGCCAGCTCACCACCGCGACAGGGTAGCGGCTACACCTTC.

The CDR3 nucleotides are TGTGCCAGCAGCCCAGGGGAACCTAATGAAAAACTGTTTTTT. Its translation is CASSPGEPNEKLFF. The chain is built from TRBV7-9 and TRBJ1-4, with D possibly matching TRBD1 (6 bases). The CDR3 extends over 14 amino acids. CDR1 SEHNR and CDR2 FQNEAQ come from the germline V gene (reference sequence). The V end lost 5 bases, the J end lost 3 bases, and 10 bases lay between the germline ends.

The chain is built from TRBV28 and TRBJ1-2, with TRBD1 matching 8 bases. J was trimmed by 8 bases and V by 6 bases; bases with no gene match: 17. The germline CDR1 and CDR2 sequences are MDHEN and SYDVKM. This CDR3 contains 16 residues. The CDR3 loop reads CASSGGGQAPPGGYTF. The CDR3 region has the DNA TGTGCCAGCAGCGGAGGGGGACAGGCCCCGCCGGGGGGCTACACCTTC.

This chain connects TRBV10-1 to TRBJ2-2; 10 positions match TRBD1. The V segment lost 6 bases and the J segment 7 bases; nucleotides outside the gene matches: 8. There are 15 residues in the CDR3. Germline V gives CDR1 WNHNN, CDR2 SYGVQD (reference sequence). Here the CDR3 reads CASRAGTGDVGELFF. The CDR3, as DNA: TGCGCCAGCAGAGCCGGGACAGGGGATGTCGGGGAGCTGTTTTTT.

This clone has a handful of counts. J is TRBJ2-2 and V is TRBV7-3; maybe TRBD2 (6 bases). Germline V lookup: CDR1 SGHTA, CDR2 FQGTGA. The CDR3 runs to 14 residues. V lost 6 bases and J 8 bases, leaving 16 bases between the germline ends. The CDR3 bases are TGTGCCAGCAGTCAACAGGCGGGAATAGGGGAGCTGTTTTTT. It yields the protein CASSQQAGIGELFF.

In this sample, this clone turned up a few times. This sequence joins TRBV4-2 and TRBJ1-1, with D unresolved. V lost 0 bases to trimming and J lost 1 base, with 12 bases between them. Germline V gene lookup returns CDR1 LGHNA and CDR2 YNFKEQ. This CDR3 has 16 amino acids. The DNA of the CDR3 is TGTGCCAGCAGCCAAGAGGTGAGTCGACAGAACACTGAAGCTTTCTTT. This gives the protein CASSQEVSRQNTEAFF.

This sequence joins TRBV27 and TRBJ1-2, with D maybe TRBD1 (5 bases). The CDR3 has 14 amino acids. CDR1 is MNHEY and CDR2 is SMNVEV in the germline V gene (reference sequence). The V and J ends lost 2 bases and 6 bases respectively, with 13 bases between them. Here the CDR3 reads CASSLRGMADGYTF. The CDR3 DNA sequence: TGTGCCAGCAGTTTAAGGGGTATGGCGGATGGCTACACCTTC.

This clone was counted a few times. This sequence joins TRBV25-1 and TRBJ2-5; D is ambiguous. V was shortened by 1 base and J by 4 bases, with 16 bases between the two germline ends. CDR3 length equals 16 residues. The germline gives CDR1 MGHDK, CDR2 SYGVNS. The CDR3 loop reads CASSEFSSTSSETQYF. In DNA, the CDR3 is TGTGCCAGCAGTGAATTCTCTAGTACCAGTTCAGAGACCCAGTACTTC.

The chain joins TRBV19 to TRBJ1-2; tentative D call: TRBD1 (5 bases). CDR3 length equals 16 residues. Trimming stripped 4 bases from V and 3 bases from J, with 18 bases between. Germline CDR1 LNHDA, CDR2 SQIVND (reference sequence). CDR3 in DNA: TGTGCCAGTAGTAGGAGGGCGGGGCAGGGAGACTATGGCTACACCTTC. This sequence encodes CASSRRAGQGDYGYTF. Combining the CDR3 with reference TRBV19 and TRBJ1-2 gives the whole variable domain DGGITQSPKYLFRKEGQNVTLSCEQNLNHDAMYWYRQDPGQGLRLIYYSQIVNDFQKGDIAEGYSVSREKKESFPLTVTSAQKNPTAFYLCASSRRAGQGDYGYTFGSGTRLTVV.

V and J are TRBV19 and TRBJ2-4; 7 bases agree with TRBD1. The trim removed 7 bases at V and 1 base at J, leaving 4 bases unmatched. The CDR3 sequence is 14 residues long. Germline loops: CDR1 LNHDA, CDR2 SQIVND (reference sequence). This chain's CDR3 is CASKSTGAKNIQYF. The CDR3 bases are TGTGCCAGTAAGTCGACAGGGGCCAAAAACATTCAGTACTTC. Full variable domain (outside the CDR3, taken from reference TRBV19 and TRBJ2-4): DGGITQSPKYLFRKEGQNVTLSCEQNLNHDAMYWYRQDPGQGLRLIYYSQIVNDFQKGDIAEGYSVSREKKESFPLTVTSAQKNPTAFYLCASKSTGAKNIQYFGAGTRLSVL.

The chain couples TRBV7-2 to TRBJ2-7; D uncertain. The germline gives CDR1 SGHTA, CDR2 FQGNSA. The V end was cut by 5 bases, the J end by 7 bases, with 15 bases between. CDR3 length equals 13 residues. In DNA, the CDR3 is TGTGCCAGCAGCGGTTCGGTTGTCGGGGAGCAGTACTTC. This sequence encodes CASSGSVVGEQYF.

This chain uses TRBV29-1 with TRBJ2-5; TRBD2 might be the D (6 bases). Germline assignment: CDR1 SQVTM and CDR2 ANQGSEA. This CDR3 has 13 residues. V was clipped by 4 bases and J by 5 bases, with 14 bases between them. In nucleotides, the CDR3 is TGCAGCGTTGCGGGACTGGGTGCGGAGACCCAGTACTTC. Translated: CSVAGLGAETQYF. Filled out from reference TRBV29-1 and TRBJ2-5, the complete variable domain reads SAVISQKPSRDICQRGTSLTIQCQVDSQVTMMFWYRQQPGQSLTLIATANQGSEATYESGFVIDKFPISRPNLTFSTLTVSNMSPEDSSIYLCSVAGLGAETQYFGPGTRLLVL.